These 21 T cell receptor beta chains were sequenced from one sample in a study of shared T cell receptors in the human thymus. Sequencing was performed with immunoSEQ multiplex PCR; in TCRdb, only in-frame clones are kept and a portion is missing. The table shows 650,000 to 950,000 clones, with 80% to 90% occurring only once. The sample was also linked to a second study, of human thymus T cells.

The sequencing sample was made of thymocytes. These receptors came from a girl younger than two with a congenital heart defect.

This chain uses TRBV9 with TRBJ2-1; 8 bases line up with TRBD1. The CDR3 loop spans 17 amino acids. Germline lookup yields CDR1 SGDLS and CDR2 YYNGEE. The ends lost 0 bases at V and 4 bases at J; junction bases unmatched: 9. For the CDR3, the DNA is TGTGCCAGCAGCGTAGGGAGCACCGGGACAGGTTACAATGAGCAGTTCTTC. Translation gives CASSVGSTGTGYNEQFF.

The J gene is TRBJ2-5, the V gene TRBV19; TRBD1 might be the D (7 bases). CDR1 is LNHDA, CDR2 SQIVND, per germline (reference sequence). Trimming cost V 7 bases and J 4 bases, with 28 bases left between them. The CDR3 covers 18 residues. In nucleotides, the CDR3 is TGTGCCAGTACCCGGGGGAGAATATCCGGGACAGCGGGAGAGACCCAGTACTTC. As protein: CASTRGRISGTAGETQYF.

The rearrangement uses TRBV5-5 and TRBJ2-7, with TRBD1 matching over 7 bases. V lost 4 bases and J lost 7; bases outside the gene matches: 20. The CDR3 is 17 amino acids. The germline CDR1 and CDR2 sequences are SGHKS and YYEKEE (reference sequence). CDR3 in DNA: TGTGCCAGCAGCCCCTCCCCCTTCGCAGGTCAGGGGGATGAGCAGTACTTC. This gives the protein CASSPSPFAGQGDEQYF. The full variable domain, completed using reference TRBV5-5 and TRBJ2-7, is DAGVTQSPTHLIKTRGQQVTLRCSPISGHKSVSWYQQVLGQGPQFIFQYYEKEERGRGNFPDRFSARQFPNYSSELNVNALLLGDSALYLCASSPSPFAGQGDEQYFGPGTRLTVT.

The chain uses TRBV11-2 and TRBJ2-7; 8 bases map to TRBD2. CDR3 size: 15 residues. CDR1 is SGHAT and CDR2 is FQNNGV in the germline V gene. After removal of 1 base from V and 2 bases from J, the junction contained 4 bases not matched to a gene. Here the CDR3 reads CASSLAPGGAYEQYF. In DNA form, the CDR3 reads TGTGCCAGCAGCTTAGCCCCCGGGGGGGCCTACGAGCAGTACTTC.

This clone was counted a single time. The chain has TRBV15 and TRBJ2-7, with 8 nucleotides matching TRBD1. There are 14 residues in the CDR3. Trimming cost V 4 bases and J 3 bases; bases outside gene matches: 5. Germline values: CDR1 LNHNV, CDR2 YYDKDF (reference sequence). The CDR3 spells CATSIRTGHYEQYF. DNA for the CDR3: TGTGCCACCAGCATAAGGACAGGGCACTACGAGCAGTACTTC.

This chain links TRBV11-2 with TRBJ2-5; 9 bases agree with TRBD2. V trimming: 1 base; J trimming: 6 bases; junction bases outside the gene matches: 6. CDR3 length: 15 amino acids. CDR1 and CDR2 (germline): SGHAT, FQNNGV. CDR3 amino acids: CASSLASSGDKTQYF. In DNA form, the CDR3 reads TGTGCCAGCAGCTTAGCGTCTAGCGGGGATAAGACCCAGTACTTC.

V usage is TRBV5-4 and J usage is TRBJ1-2; D unresolved. The germline V gene has CDR1 SGHNT and CDR2 YYREEE (reference sequence). This CDR3 contains 16 residues. The germline V and J ends were trimmed by 0 bases and 3 bases, with 15 bases remaining between them. DNA of the CDR3: TGTGCCAGCAGCTTGGACGAGGTTTCGAAAGACTATGGCTACACCTTC. This sequence encodes CASSLDEVSKDYGYTF. The full variable domain, with the rest looked up from reference TRBV5-4 and TRBJ1-2, is ETGVTQSPTHLIKTRGQQVTLRCSSQSGHNTVSWYQQALGQGPQFIFQYYREEENGRGNFPPRFSGLQFPNYSSELNVNALELDDSALYLCASSLDEVSKDYGYTFGSGTRLTVV.

V gene TRBV5-6 combines with J gene TRBJ1-1; D perhaps matches TRBD1 (5 bases). Germline values: CDR1 SGHDT, CDR2 YYEEEE. The CDR3 is made up of 16 amino acids. Trimming took 2 bases from V and 3 from J, leaving 17 bases between them. CDR3 loop: CASSFRTPWIDTEAFF. CDR3 nucleotides: TGTGCCAGCAGCTTTAGGACACCATGGATCGACACTGAAGCTTTCTTT.

The chain carries TRBV27 and TRBJ1-4; 7 bases agree with TRBD1. CDR1 MNHEY and CDR2 SMNVEV come from the germline V gene (reference sequence). V shed 5 bases and J 3 bases; nucleotides not matched to a gene: 9. CDR3 size: 16 residues. CDR3 in amino acids: CASSPLGGRSNEKLFF. For the CDR3, the DNA is TGTGCCAGCAGTCCACTAGGGGGCAGATCTAATGAAAAACTGTTTTTT.

V is TRBV2 and J is TRBJ2-5, with a tentative D call TRBD1 (6 bases). Germline V gene sequence: CDR1 SNHLY, CDR2 FYNNEI. V was pared by 6 bases and J by 0 bases, with 23 bases between. There are 18 residues in the CDR3. CDR3 sequence: CASRNPPGQGLHQETQYF. The CDR3 nucleotides are TGTGCCAGCAGGAACCCCCCGGGGCAGGGGCTTCACCAAGAGACCCAGTACTTC.

The chain combines TRBV21-1 with TRBJ1-5; the table's TRBD1 call for D was not verified on the DNA. TRBV21-1 is an annotated pseudogene. The CDR3 runs to 16 residues. CDR3 sequence (DNA): TGTGCCAGCAGCAAATGGGTGACAGGGAGCAATCAGCCCCAGCATTTT. This encodes CASSKWVTGSNQPQHF.

V and J are TRBV29-1 and TRBJ2-5, with TRBD2 matching over 13 bases. Germline CDR1 is SQVTM and CDR2 is ANQGSEA. J was trimmed by 12 bases and V by 0 bases; bases with no gene match: 13. The CDR3 runs 16 residues. The CDR3 bases are TGCAGCGTTGAAGATTTGGAGACTAGCGGGGGGCCCCGGAAGTACTTC. Translated: CSVEDLETSGGPRKYF.

This clone was seen only a few times. This chain connects TRBV5-4 to TRBJ1-1; D possibly corresponds to TRBD1 (5 bases). The V and J ends lost 5 bases and 0 bases respectively, with 20 bases between them. This CDR3 contains 17 residues. Looked up from germline, CDR1 is SGHNT and CDR2 is YYREEE (reference sequence). The chain's CDR3 is CASSYPSGGEMNTEAFF. DNA for the CDR3: TGTGCCAGCAGTTACCCAAGCGGAGGGGAGATGAACACTGAAGCTTTCTTT. Complete variable domain (other parts from reference TRBV5-4 and TRBJ1-1): ETGVTQSPTHLIKTRGQQVTLRCSSQSGHNTVSWYQQALGQGPQFIFQYYREEENGRGNFPPRFSGLQFPNYSSELNVNALELDDSALYLCASSYPSGGEMNTEAFFGQGTRLTVV.

The chain joins TRBV4-3 to TRBJ2-7; 8 bases align to TRBD2. Germline CDR1 and CDR2: LGHNA and YSLEER. The junction had 6 bases not matched to a gene; V was cut back by 2 bases and J by 6 bases. This CDR3 has 14 residues. The CDR3 region has the DNA TGCGCCAGCAGCCAATTTAGTCGGGGGGGCGAGCAGTACTTC. This codes for CASSQFSRGGEQYF.

The V gene is TRBV10-1, the J gene TRBJ1-1, with 7 bases that match TRBD1. With 2 bases clipped from V and 4 bases from J, the junction kept 4 bases outside the gene matches. The CDR3 runs to 14 residues. In germline, CDR1 is WNHNN, CDR2 SYGVQD (reference sequence). The CDR3 coding sequence is TGCGCCAGCAGTGAGGGGCAGGGGGGCACTGAAGCTTTCTTT. Its protein product is CASSEGQGGTEAFF.

The gene calls are TRBV15 and TRBJ2-5; 11 nucleotides agree with TRBD2. Trimming cost V 3 bases and J 6 bases; bases outside gene matches: 3. The V gene's germline CDR1 is LNHNV and CDR2 YYDKDF (reference sequence). The CDR3 sequence is 14 residues long. In DNA, the CDR3 is TGTGCCACCAGCAGGGGACTAGCGGTACAGACCCAGTACTTC. The encoded protein is CATSRGLAVQTQYF.

This clone was seen a single time. V usage is TRBV9 and J usage is TRBJ1-2, with D possibly matching TRBD1 (5 bases). V lost 3 bases and J 4 bases, leaving 16 bases between the germline ends. This CDR3 contains 15 residues. Germline V gene sequence: CDR1 SGDLS, CDR2 YYNGEE. The CDR3 nucleotides are TGTGCCAGCAGCGCCGATAGGGACTTCTTCTATGGCTACACCTTC. The encoded protein is CASSADRDFFYGYTF.

V gene TRBV9 combines with J gene TRBJ1-1; 7 nucleotides agree with TRBD1. Germline CDR1 is SGDLS and CDR2 is YYNGEE. The CDR3 totals 15 residues. V lost 3 bases and J lost 2; bases outside the gene matches: 7. The CDR3 protein is CASSALGTANTEAFF. CDR3 DNA sequence: TGTGCCAGCAGCGCCCTTGGGACAGCCAACACTGAAGCTTTCTTT.

The chain joins TRBV29-1 to TRBJ1-1; tentatively, D is TRBD1 (6 bases). CDR3 length: 18 residues. Trimming left V 5 bases short and J 0 bases short, with 25 bases between. CDR1 SQVTM and CDR2 ANQGSEA come from the germline V gene. The CDR3 sequence is CSVRRTAFLGFLNTEAFF. The DNA of the CDR3 is TGCAGCGTTCGGCGGACAGCCTTCTTGGGATTTTTGAACACTGAAGCTTTCTTT.

The V gene is TRBV4-1, the J gene TRBJ1-4; maybe TRBD1 (6 bases). CDR3 size: 14 residues. V was cut by 0 bases and J by 10 bases, with 12 bases left in between. Germline V gives CDR1 MGHRA, CDR2 YSYEKL. The CDR3 loop is CASSQDRGGGKLFF. In nucleotides, the CDR3 is TGCGCCAGCAGCCAAGATAGGGGGGGAGGAAAACTGTTTTTT.

This clone was picked up one time. The CDR3 spells CATKERYPPPYEQYF. As DNA, the CDR3 is TGTGCGACCAAGGAGCGATACCCCCCTCCCTACGAGCAGTACTTC. This sequence joins TRBV6-5 and TRBJ2-7; no reliable D call. CDR3 length: 15 residues. Germline CDR1 is MNHEY and CDR2 is SVGAGI.